These T cell receptor beta chains were read from a single sample in a study of regulatory T cells in long-lasting Graves disease. One entry per CDR3 protein results from TCRdb running MiXCR on the multiplex PCR reads. This table holds a few hundred thousand distinct CDR3 sequences, around 22% found once. The sequencing used peripheral blood mononuclear cells (PBMCs), collected when the disease was refractory, from a patient treated with antithyroid drugs. The receptors originated from a female donor with Graves disease. The CDR3 runs from the conserved cysteine through the conserved F or W. Fields, in order: V gene, D gene, J gene, clone size, CDR3 DNA, CDR3 protein. The D gene is left open where the match is weak. Not all rows give a size; the values are once, few, many and, for expanded clones, a class.

TRBV12-3/TRBV12-4	NA	TRBJ1-5	NA	NA	CASSFGDGANQPQHF
TRBV28	NA	TRBJ1-3	NA	TGTGCCAGCACCTTAGCCGGGGGTCGAAACACCATATATTTT	CASTLAGGRNTIYF
TRBV18	NA	TRBJ1-1	NA	TGTGCCAGCTCAACGGAGCAGGGAGTAGCTTTCTTT	CASSTEQGVAFF
TRBV7-9	TRBD2	TRBJ2-5	few	TGTGCCAGCAGCTTAGCTAGCGGGCCCGATGGGGAGACCCAGTACTTC	CASSLASGPDGETQYF
TRBV12-3/TRBV12-4	NA	TRBJ2-7	NA	TGTGCCAGCAGCCTCAGCCGTCGACAGCATTACGAGCAGTACTTC	CASSLSRRQHYEQYF
TRBV4-2	NA	TRBJ2-3	NA	TGTGCCAGCAGCCAAGAAGCCGGAGATACGCAGTATTTT	CASSQEAGDTQYF
TRBV6-2/TRBV6-3	NA	TRBJ2-7	few	TGTGCCAGCAGTTACCCGGCGGGTATACCCACCTACGAGCAGTACTTC	CASSYPAGIPTYEQYF
TRBV20-1	TRBD2	TRBJ2-7	NA	TGCAGTGCTAGACAGACTAGCGGGAGGCCACGAGAGCAGTACTTC	CSARQTSGRPREQYF
TRBV27	NA	TRBJ1-1	few	TGTGCCAGCAGTTTGGCAGGGACCCTGGGCACTGAAGCTTTCTTT	CASSLAGTLGTEAFF
TRBV12-3/TRBV12-4	NA	TRBJ1-2	few	TGTGCCAGCAGTGCTTTACAGGGTTTACAATTCTATGGCTACACCTTC	CASSALQGLQFYGYTF
TRBV11-2	NA	TRBJ2-2	few	TGTGCCAGCAGCCAGGACAGGAACACCGGGGAGCTGTTTTTT	CASSQDRNTGELFF
TRBV20-1	NA	TRBJ2-2	NA	TGCAGTGCTAGAGTTGTAGGCAGAAACACCGGGGAGCTGTTTTTT	CSARVVGRNTGELFF
TRBV2	TRBD1	TRBJ1-1	many	TGTGCCAGCAGTCAGGGGGGATCTGAAGCTTTCTTT	CASSQGGSEAFF
TRBV19	NA	TRBJ2-5	few	TGTGCCAGTACCAAGGATAGCGCAAAGCAAGAGACCCAGTACTTC	CASTKDSAKQETQYF
TRBV6-2/TRBV6-3	TRBD1	TRBJ1-1	few	TGTGCCAGCGGACAGGGGGCTGAAGCTTTCTTT	CASGQGAEAFF
TRBV10-2	NA	TRBJ2-4	many	TGCGCCAGCAGTATAGGACAGACCAAAATGGACATTCAGTACTTC	CASSIGQTKMDIQYF
TRBV10-3	TRBD1	TRBJ1-2	NA	TGTGCCATCAGTGGGTTGGGACAGAACTATGGCTACACCTTC	CAISGLGQNYGYTF
TRBV28	TRBD1	TRBJ2-5	many	TGTGCCAGCAGTTTAGTCAGACAGGGGGTCAGGCTAGAGACCCAGTACTTC	CASSLVRQGVRLETQYF
TRBV28	TRBD2	TRBJ2-7	NA	TGTGCCAGCAGTTTGCCTCTGAGGCTAGCGGGTCTCTACTCCTACGAGCAGTACTTC	CASSLPLRLAGLYSYEQYF
TRBV28	NA	TRBJ1-2	many	TGTGCCAGCAGTCCGTGGACAGCGGTCAAGCATGGCTACACCTTC	CASSPWTAVKHGYTF
TRBV4-1	NA	TRBJ2-4	few	TGCGCCAGCAGCCAAGGGGGGGAAGCGGACATTCAGTACTTC	CASSQGGEADIQYF
TRBV5-1	NA	TRBJ1-1	few	TGCGCCAGCAGCTCAACGGCAGGGGTTGTTGGGAACACTGAAGCTTTCTTT	CASSSTAGVVGNTEAFF
TRBV27	TRBD1	TRBJ1-2	NA	TGTGCCAGCAGGCAGGGGACAGGGGACTATGGCTACACCTTC	CASRQGTGDYGYTF
TRBV19	TRBD2	TRBJ2-2	many	TGTGCCAGAATCCCGGGACTAGCTAGCACCGGGGAGCTGTTTTTT	CARIPGLASTGELFF
TRBV6-1	NA	TRBJ2-7	many	TGTGCCAGCAGTGTATTCCGGCGGGCCACAGCGAATAACTCCTACGAGCAGTACTTC	CASSVFRRATANNSYEQYF